These T cell receptor beta chains were read from a single sample in a study of T cell repertoires in cytomegalovirus infection. These TCRs' antigens remain unknown. TCRdb re-analysed the reads in MiXCR, keeping a single row per CDR3 protein. The sample consists of 50,000 or so distinct CDR3 sequences, around 18% of them appearing once. Here the sequenced sample was CD8+ T cells from cultured PBMCs, taken from culture after CMV antigen stimulation. These receptors all come from a human donor in good health (CMV status not recorded). Some clones in this sample may be carry-over from other donors' samples. Each CDR3 is given with its conserved first and last residue. D genes are given only for firm matches. The listing skips clone size in some rows; elsewhere it reads once, few, many or a size class.

few | TRBJ2-3 | TRBD2 | TRBV20-1 | TGCAGTGCTGCTCCTAGCGGGAAGAGCACAGATACGCAGTATTTT | CSAAPSGKSTDTQYF
few | TRBJ2-1 | TRBD1 | TRBV4-3 | TGCGCCAGCAGCCAAGGACAGGGGTACAATGAGCAGTTCTTC | CASSQGQGYNEQFF
NA | TRBJ2-2 | NA | TRBV7-6 | TGTGCCAGCAGCTTAGCGAGCGGGGAGCTGTTTTTT | CASSLASGELFF
NA | TRBJ2-7 | TRBD2 | TRBV11-2 | TGTGCCAGCAGCCCCTCCGGGGGGAGACGCGAGCAGTACTTC | CASSPSGGRREQYF
once | TRBJ2-2 | TRBD1 | TRBV11-2 | TGTGCCAGCAGGCGGACAGGGGGCGAGCTGTTTTTT | CASRRTGGELFF
few | TRBJ1-1 | NA | TRBV7-2 | TGTGCCAGCAGCTTTTGGGGGACTGAAGCTTTCTTT | CASSFWGTEAFF
NA | TRBJ2-1 | NA | TRBV12-3/TRBV12-4 | TGTGCCAGCAGTTTAGGAGTATACAATGAGCAGTTCTTC | CASSLGVYNEQFF
NA | TRBJ2-7 | NA | TRBV27 | TGTGCCAGCAGTTTAGCTGGGCGTTCTCCTCACGAGCAGTACTTC | CASSLAGRSPHEQYF
NA | TRBJ2-2 | TRBD2 | TRBV7-2 | TGTGCCAGCAGCTTAGAGGGACTAGCGACCGGGGAGCTGTTTTTT | CASSLEGLATGELFF
few | TRBJ2-1 | TRBD1 | TRBV7-8 | TGTGCCAGCAGGACAGGGGCCAAGCAGTTCTTC | CASRTGAKQFF
few | TRBJ2-7 | TRBD2 | TRBV4-3 | TGCGCCAGCAGCTCCGGGACTAGCGGTTACGAGCAGTACTTC | CASSSGTSGYEQYF
NA | TRBJ1-6 | TRBD1 | TRBV6-6 | TGTGCCAGCAGTTACTCGAAGACAGGGACCCTCCACTTT | CASSYSKTGTLHF
few | TRBJ2-3 | TRBD2 | TRBV27 | TGTGCCAGCAGGGGGCGGGGGGGCAAAGATACGCAGTATTTT | CASRGRGGKDTQYF
few | TRBJ1-5 | NA | TRBV10-3 | TGTGCCATCAGTGAGTCTTCGGGGGAAAATCAGCCCCAGCATTTT | CAISESSGENQPQHF
NA | TRBJ2-3 | NA | TRBV7-2 | TGTGCCAGCAGCTATGGGCCTGGCTGGGATTTT | CASSYGPGWDF
once | TRBJ2-2 | NA | TRBV7-2 | TGTGCCAGCAGCCCTGACCGGGACTGGAATCCCGGGGAGCTGTTTTTT | CASSPDRDWNPGELFF
many | TRBJ1-5 | NA | TRBV5-5 | TGTGCCAGCAGCTTGACACAGACTTATAGCAATCAGCCCCAGCATTTT | CASSLTQTYSNQPQHF
few | TRBJ1-1 | NA | TRBV12-5 | TGTGCTAGTGCCTTGCGGGGGGGCACTGAAGCTTTCTTT | CASALRGGTEAFF
NA | TRBJ2-1 | NA | TRBV27 | TGTGCCAGCAGTTTGATGAGGGGGGGTGGTAATGAGCAGTTCTTC | CASSLMRGGGNEQFF
few | TRBJ2-5 | NA | TRBV5-5 | TGTGCCAGCAGCTTGGATCGGGGTGGAGAGACCCAGTACTTC | CASSLDRGGETQYF
few | TRBJ1-3 | NA | TRBV14 | TGTGCCAGCAGCCTCGGAGGGGGTGCTGGAAACACCATATATTTT | CASSLGGGAGNTIYF
once | TRBJ2-7 | NA | TRBV5-4 | TGTGCCAGCAGCTTGCGAGTGTCTGGGGACGAGCAGTACTTC | CASSLRVSGDEQYF
NA | TRBJ2-3 | NA | TRBV19 | TGTGCCAGTAGTATAGGTAGCTCGTCCCCCACAGATACGCAGTATTTT | CASSIGSSSPTDTQYF
NA | TRBJ2-1 | TRBD1 | TRBV7-2 | TGTGCCAGCACCCGGGAACACGGACAGGCCTACAATGAGCAGTTCTTC | CASTREHGQAYNEQFF
NA | TRBJ1-1 | NA | TRBV2 | TGTGCCAGCAACAACAGGGTAATGGACACTGAAGCTTTCTTT | CASNNRVMDTEAFF
few | TRBJ2-2 | NA | TRBV7-6 | TGTGCCAGCAGCGATACCAAAGTTGGGGGCACCGGGGAGCTGTTTTTT | CASSDTKVGGTGELFF
many | TRBJ2-1 | NA | TRBV5-6 | TGTGCCAGCAGCTCCAGGAGGCTGCCCTACAATGAGCAGTTCTTC | CASSSRRLPYNEQFF
NA | TRBJ1-3 | NA | TRBV9 | TGTGCCAGCAGCTTCGATTCCGGGACAAGTGGAAACACCATATATTTT | CASSFDSGTSGNTIYF
few | TRBJ2-2 | NA | TRBV7-2 | TGTGCCAGCAGCTTAAAGAGTACCGGGGAGCTGTTTTTT | CASSLKSTGELFF
NA | TRBJ2-2 | NA | TRBV7-8 | TGTGCCAGCACGACCGTGCCCGGGGAGCTGTTTTTT | CASTTVPGELFF
NA | TRBJ2-1 | TRBD1 | TRBV7-9 | TGTGCCAGCAGCTCGGACCAGGGGGTCTACAATGAGCAGTTCTTC | CASSSDQGVYNEQFF
many | TRBJ2-1 | NA | TRBV7-9 | TGTGCCAGCAGCTTATCAAGCCCGGGGGACCGCCCGTATGGAGAGCAGTTCTTC | CASSLSSPGDRPYGEQFF
NA | TRBJ2-2 | NA | TRBV7-2 | TGTGCCAGCAGCTCCCGGGACACGAACACCGGGGAGCTGTTTTTT | CASSSRDTNTGELFF
NA | TRBJ1-5 | TRBD1 | TRBV6-2/TRBV6-3 | TGTGCCAGCAGTACCAGCCGGGACAGGGGCAATCAGCCCCAGCATTTT | CASSTSRDRGNQPQHF
NA | TRBJ1-5 | NA | TRBV24-1 | TGTGCCACCAAAACACGGGAACCCAATCAGCCCCAGCATTTT | CATKTREPNQPQHF
NA | TRBJ2-2 | NA | TRBV4-1 | TGCGCCAGCAGACAATTGGCGATTAGGGGATCCGGGGAGCTGTTTTTT | CASRQLAIRGSGELFF
NA | TRBJ2-1 | TRBD1 | TRBV7-9 | TGTGCCAGCAGCTTTGAACAGGGGGGCGCTCGCAATGAGCAGTTCTTC | CASSFEQGGARNEQFF
few | TRBJ1-1 | NA | TRBV7-2 | TGTGCCAGCAGCTTAGGGTTCGCTGAAGCTTTCTTT | CASSLGFAEAFF
NA | TRBJ2-3 | NA | TRBV25-1 | TGTGCCAGCAGTCCCGGTAGACAGTACGCAGATACGCAGTATTTT | CASSPGRQYADTQYF